The next 30 T cell receptor beta chains were all read from a single sample in a study of breast tumors, draining lymph nodes, adjacent tissues. TCRdb called the multiplex PCR reads again in MiXCR, with one record for every CDR3 protein. The sample has 200,000 to 250,000 distinct CDR3 sequences, roughly 32% seen once. Samples came from axillary lymph nodes draining the breast cancer. Source material: axillary lymph node tissue. These receptors originate from a female donor with breast cancer. Some clones in this sample may be carry-over from other donors' samples.

This clonotype has at least ten counts. The V gene is TRBV4-2, the J gene TRBJ1-2; no definite D call. The V end was cut by 0 bases, the J end by 0 bases, with 8 bases between. The CDR3 length is 15 residues. CDR1 is LGHNA, CDR2 YNFKEQ, per germline. The CDR3 is CASSQDPLANYGYTF. As DNA, the CDR3 is TGTGCCAGCAGCCAAGATCCCCTAGCTAACTATGGCTACACCTTC.

The chain uses TRBV11-2 and TRBJ1-4; D possibly corresponds to TRBD1 (6 bases). CDR3 length: 15 amino acids. In germline, CDR1 is SGHAT, CDR2 FQNNGV. V lost 5 bases and J lost 2, with 12 bases in between. This CDR3 reads CASSQEGGTNEKLFF. As DNA, the CDR3 is TGTGCCAGCAGCCAAGAGGGGGGTACTAATGAAAAACTGTTTTTT.

This clonotype appeared a few times. This sequence joins TRBV30 and TRBJ1-1; D is possibly TRBD1 (5 bases). Germline V CDR1 and CDR2: GTSNPN, SVGIG (reference sequence). The CDR3 loop spans 14 amino acids. Trimming pared 0 bases from V and 0 bases from J, leaving 8 bases between. DNA for the CDR3: TGTGCCTGGAGTGTAGGGACGTTGAACACTGAAGCTTTCTTT. Its translation: CAWSVGTLNTEAFF.

Points on this clonotype: The conserved phenylalanine or tryptophan is not found at the CDR3 terminus, so this likely reflects a read error. V gene TRBV20-1 combines with J gene TRBJ2-5; D unclear. The CDR3 is 11 residues long. Germline V lookup: CDR1 DFQATT, CDR2 SNEGSKA (reference sequence). CDR3 bases: TGTGGGTGCGGAACTCAAGAGACCCAGTACCAA. This encodes CGCGTQETQYQ.

CDR3 nucleotide sequence: TGTGCCACCAGTGATGGCCCCGGGGGGGCCGGTAATGAAAAACTGTTTTTT. Its translation: CATSDGPGGAGNEKLFF. The V and J genes are TRBV24-1 and TRBJ1-4, with a possible D match to TRBD1 (6 bases). V shed 3 bases and J shed 4 bases, with 17 bases lying between them. Per germline, CDR1 KGHDR and CDR2 SFDVKD. This CDR3 comprises 17 residues.

The V and J genes are TRBV9 and TRBJ1-4; the match to TRBD1 covers 7 bases. The CDR3 is made up of 14 amino acids. Germline V CDR1 and CDR2: SGDLS, YYNGEE. The trim removed 4 bases at V and 4 bases at J, leaving 4 bases unmatched. The CDR3 is CASSPGTVNEKLFF. The CDR3 DNA reads TGTGCCAGCAGCCCCGGGACAGTTAATGAAAAACTGTTTTTT.

This clonotype was counted ten times or more. The chain uses TRBV11-2 and TRBJ2-7; D uncertain. From germline, CDR1 is SGHAT and CDR2 FQNNGV. CDR3 size: 16 residues. Trimming took 5 bases from V and 0 from J, leaving 17 bases between them. The CDR3 here is CASSPTTHTPSYEQYF. In DNA form, the CDR3 reads TGTGCCAGCAGCCCAACAACCCACACACCCTCCTACGAGCAGTACTTC.

This clonotype was found many times. The chain employs TRBV6-4 and TRBJ2-5; D is unclear. There are 17 residues in the CDR3. The germline V gene encodes CDR1 MRHNA and CDR2 SNTAGT. Trimming shortened V by 2 bases and J by 1 base, and 17 bases separated the two germline ends. The DNA of the CDR3 is TGTGCCAGCAGTGACGGTCAAATAATAGGTACCCAAGAGACCCAGTACTTC. Its protein is CASSDGQIIGTQETQYF.

This clonotype has at least ten counts. The genes are TRBV27 and TRBJ2-2, with D unresolved. V was trimmed by 6 bases and J by 5 bases, leaving 7 bases between them. Germline CDR1 and CDR2: MNHEY and SMNVEV (reference sequence). CDR3 length: 12 residues. CDR3 in amino acids: CASRPVTGELFF. Written as DNA, the CDR3 is TGTGCCAGCAGGCCTGTGACCGGGGAGCTGTTTTTT.

Many counts were recorded for this clonotype. The chain has TRBV20-1 and TRBJ2-7; D is possibly TRBD1 (6 bases). Trimming stripped 2 bases from V and 3 bases from J, with 8 bases between. Germline-derived CDR1 and CDR2 are DFQATT and SNEGSKA (reference sequence). CDR3 length equals 12 residues. The CDR3 spells CSARFRGYEQYF. The CDR3 DNA follows: TGCAGTGCTAGATTCAGGGGCTACGAGCAGTACTTC.

This clonotype was seen repeatedly, ten times or more. The chain uses TRBV18 and TRBJ1-2; D ambiguous. The CDR3 spans 13 residues. CDR1 and CDR2 from the germline V gene are KGHSH and LQKENI. V was pared by 0 bases and J by 6 bases, with 8 bases between. This chain's CDR3 is CASSPPVRNGYTF. The CDR3 nucleotides read TGTGCCAGCTCACCACCGGTTAGGAATGGCTACACCTTC.

At least ten counts were recorded for this clonotype. The rearrangement links TRBV5-1 to TRBJ2-3, with TRBD1 identical over 7 bases. The V and J ends lost 1 base and 1 base, in that order; junction bases with no gene match: 9. This CDR3 is 17 amino acids long. In germline, CDR1 is SGHRS, CDR2 YFSETQ. CDR3 region: CASSLMVTGHRTDTQYF. CDR3 sequence (DNA): TGCGCCAGCAGCTTGATGGTGACAGGGCACCGCACAGATACGCAGTATTTT.

This clonotype was seen at least ten times. The V call is TRBV10-3, the J call TRBJ1-5; D gene unclear. Trimming took 0 bases from V and 2 from J, leaving 11 bases between them. Germline values: CDR1 ENHRY, CDR2 SYGVKD. The CDR3 totals 16 residues. CDR3 amino acids: CAISESKAGGNQPQHF. CDR3 sequence (DNA): TGTGCCATCAGTGAGTCTAAAGCCGGGGGCAATCAGCCCCAGCATTTT.

This clonotype was counted at least ten times. The V gene is TRBV6-1, the J gene TRBJ2-5; unclear D gene. The CDR3 totals 13 residues. Trimming left V 4 bases short and J 8 bases short, with 14 bases between. Germline loops: CDR1 MNHNS, CDR2 SASEGT. CDR3 DNA: TGTGCCAGCAGTGCAATCTATTCCCTTACCCAGTACTTC. It encodes CASSAIYSLTQYF.

This chain joins TRBV18 and TRBJ2-2; 8 bases agree with TRBD2. Germline trimming cut 1 base from V and 6 bases from J; bases unmatched to any gene: 7. Germline V gives CDR1 KGHSH, CDR2 LQKENI. The CDR3 sequence is 16 residues long. CDR3 bases: TGTGCCAGCTCACCACTTGGTCAAGCGGGGGCCGGGGAGCTGTTTTTT. It yields the protein CASSPLGQAGAGELFF.

The chain carries TRBV18 and TRBJ1-3; the D is unclear. CDR3 size: 13 residues. Germline loops: CDR1 KGHSH, CDR2 LQKENI. Trimming removed 2 bases from V and 7 bases from J, with 9 bases in between. The DNA for the CDR3 is TGTGCCAGCTCACCAGGGCGGCAGAACACCATATATTTT. Encoded protein: CASSPGRQNTIYF.

This clonotype was recorded many times. The chain links TRBV12-3 or TRBV12-4 to TRBJ2-1; no reliable D call. CDR3 length equals 16 residues. V was cut by 6 bases and J by 6 bases, with 21 bases left in between. The CDR3 nucleotides read TGTGCCAGCAGCTCCCGGCCCGGATCAGCATTCAATGAGCAGTTCTTC. Translation: CASSSRPGSAFNEQFF.

In regard to this clonotype: Germline is not matched at one junction end, which may reflect a read error. V and J are TRBV15 and TRBJ2-1, with 11 positions matching TRBD2. This CDR3 is 19 amino acids long. From germline, CDR1 is LNHNV and CDR2 YYDKDF (reference sequence). The CDR3 DNA reads TGTGCCACCAGAGAGGGACTAGCGGCCACCAGTGACCGTCCCGGACACCTTATTTTC. This codes for CATREGLAATSDRPGHLIF. The full variable domain, rest sourced from reference TRBV15 and TRBJ2-1, is DAMVIQNPRYQVTQFGKPVTLSCSQTLNHNVMYWYQQKSSQAPKLLFHYYDKDFNNEADTPDNFQSRRPNTSFCFLDIRSPGLGDTAMYLCATREGLAATSDRPGHLIFGPGTRLTVL.

The sample holds many counts of this clonotype. The chain links TRBV11-2 to TRBJ2-2; a weak D match, TRBD2 (5 bases). Germline V gene data show CDR1 as SGHAT and CDR2 as FQNNGV. The length of the CDR3 is 17 residues. Deletions cut 0 bases from V and 3 bases from J, with 14 bases between. CDR3 DNA: TGTGCCAGCAGCTTAGATCTCCTAGCTACGCACACCGGGGAGCTGTTTTTT. This sequence encodes CASSLDLLATHTGELFF.

The J gene is TRBJ2-5, the V gene TRBV20-1, with 7 bases that match TRBD1. Trimming took 4 bases from V and 3 from J; bases not matched to a gene: 8. This CDR3 is built from 14 residues. Germline CDR1 is DFQATT and CDR2 is SNEGSKA (reference sequence). CDR3 nucleotide sequence: TGCAGTGCTAACCCCGGGACAGAAAAAGAGACCCAGTACTTC. Translating it yields CSANPGTEKETQYF.

This clonotype was detected many times. CDR3 DNA sequence: TGTGCCAGCAGTGTGGCAGGGGGTGGAAACACCATATATTTT. Encoded protein: CASSVAGGGNTIYF. The rearrangement joins TRBV6-1 to TRBJ1-3; 7 positions agree with TRBD1. CDR1 is MNHNS, CDR2 SASEGT, per germline. The CDR3 has 14 residues. V shed 4 bases and J 3 bases; nucleotides not matched to a gene: 3.

In this sample, this clonotype turned up many times. The chain joins TRBV6-5 to TRBJ2-7, with a possible D match to TRBD1 (6 bases). V shed 6 bases and J shed 0 bases, with 15 bases lying between them. The length of the CDR3 is 15 residues. Germline CDR1 and CDR2: MNHEY and SVGAGI. CDR3 sequence: CASSSGTRGSYEQYF. In DNA, the CDR3 is TGTGCCAGCAGCTCCGGGACAAGAGGCTCCTACGAGCAGTACTTC.

To note about this clonotype: No DNA is shown, since the ends of the CDR3 on it are uncertain; the CDR3 is the one TCRdb lists. The chain carries TRBV20-1 and TRBJ2-2; TRBD2 is the table's D call, not checked against the DNA. The CDR3 is made up of 15 amino acids, end residues included. CDR1 is DFQATT, CDR2 SNEGSKA, per germline (reference sequence). The CDR3 is CSALLHEQFFGELFF.

There are many counts of this clonotype. The chain has TRBV18 and TRBJ1-1, with a weak D call TRBD1 (6 bases). CDR3 length: 13 residues. Germline CDR1 is KGHSH and CDR2 is LQKENI. In DNA form, the CDR3 reads TGTGCTAGCAGCCCGGGACAGAACACTGAAGCTTTCTTT. It specifies CASSPGQNTEAFF.

This chain connects TRBV5-4 to TRBJ2-5; 8 bases line up with TRBD2. V lost 6 bases to trimming and J lost 7 bases; unmatched junction nucleotides: 2. The CDR3 is 11 amino acids. The germline V gene encodes CDR1 SGHNT and CDR2 YYREEE (reference sequence). The CDR3 DNA sequence: TGTGCCAGCACCCGGGGGGGGACCCAGTACTTC. Translated: CASTRGGTQYF. The complete variable domain, with remaining parts taken from reference TRBV5-4 and TRBJ2-5, reads ETGVTQSPTHLIKTRGQQVTLRCSSQSGHNTVSWYQQALGQGPQFIFQYYREEENGRGNFPPRFSGLQFPNYSSELNVNALELDDSALYLCASTRGGTQYFGPGTRLLVL.

The chain uses TRBV7-9 and TRBJ2-7; 7 positions match TRBD2. Germline V CDR1 and CDR2: SEHNR, FQNEAQ (reference sequence). This CDR3 is built from 16 residues. Germline trimming cut 0 bases from V and 0 bases from J; bases unmatched to any gene: 5. CDR3 loop: CASSLASGQSSYEQYF. The CDR3 DNA reads as TGTGCCAGCAGCTTAGCTAGCGGGCAGAGCTCCTACGAGCAGTACTTC.

This clonotype was found a few times. This may be a read error: a much more frequent sequence differs by one nucleotide. The gene calls are TRBV20-1 and TRBJ2-2; 12 positions match TRBD2. This CDR3 has 16 residues. The V segment lost 5 bases and the J segment 4 bases; nucleotides outside the gene matches: 8. Germline loops: CDR1 DFQATT, CDR2 SNEGSKA (reference sequence). CDR3 region: CSAATSGRRATGELFF. CDR3 DNA sequence: TGCAGTGCTGCGACTAGCGGGAGACGGGCCACCGGGGAGCTGTTTTTT.

This clonotype was counted ten times or more. CDR3 nucleotides: TGTGCCAGCAATCAACCCAGCCCGGACAGATCTAATGAAAAACTGTTTTTT. Its protein product is CASNQPSPDRSNEKLFF. This chain connects TRBV6-2 or TRBV6-3 to TRBJ1-4; weak D call: TRBD1 (6 bases). The V end was cut by 7 bases, the J end by 3 bases, with 21 bases between. The CDR3 contains 17 residues. Looked up from germline, CDR1 is MNHEY and CDR2 is SVGEGT.

In the case of this clonotype: A clone one base away is much larger, so this may be a read error. The J gene is TRBJ2-7, the V gene TRBV20-1; 10 bases map to TRBD2. The CDR3 runs to 14 residues. Germline CDR1 is DFQATT and CDR2 is SNEGSKA (reference sequence). The ends lost 5 bases at V and 6 bases at J; junction bases unmatched: 10. The CDR3 sequence: CSASLAGVSAEQYF. As DNA, the CDR3 is TGCAGTGCTTCCCTAGCGGGAGTCTCTGCCGAGCAGTACTTC.

This clonotype was observed many times. This sequence joins TRBV20-1 and TRBJ2-3; D gene ambiguous. The germline gives CDR1 DFQATT, CDR2 SNEGSKA (reference sequence). V lost 1 base and J lost 6, with 14 bases in between. The CDR3 length is 14 residues. As DNA, the CDR3 is TGCAGTGCTAGAGCCGGTGTCACCCTCGATACGCAGTATTTT. This encodes CSARAGVTLDTQYF.